This is a list of T cell receptor beta chains from one sample in a study of Ad26.COV2.S vaccination and SARS-CoV-2 variants. Generated by immunoSEQ multiplex PCR, the TCRdb table keeps only in-frame clones and is missing some. The profile shows 350,000 to 450,000 clones, approximately 91% of them singletons. The starting material was peripheral blood, obtained in a trial of Ad26.COV2.S vaccine versus placebo. Receptor source: a person aged 18-60 years who received the Ad26.COV2.S COVID-19 vaccine or a placebo. The conserved cysteine and the conserved F or W are not part of the CDR3 here. Size is omitted from some rows. Given values are once, few, many or a class for expanded clones.

v_gene | abundance | CDR3aa
TRBV6-4 | NA | ASKLAGDQRF
TRBV2 | NA | ASRVDGPGYEQY
TRBV28 | NA | ASSLQGGARGEQY
TRBV9 | NA | ASSVDPGARTEAF
TRBV19 | NA | ASSIHSGRAYTNTQY
TRBV6-5 | NA | ASSSQQGAQPQH
TRBV21-1 | NA | ATPGTGACRVNQPQH
TRBV6-5 | NA | ASSIGFGETQY
TRBV27 | few | ASSLYIRGVASPSYEQY
TRBV10-3 | NA | AISGVEGASGELF
TRBV24-1 | NA | ATSYQGNQPQH
TRBV18 | NA | ASSPVRAETGANVLT
TRBV5-1 | NA | ASSFGTGRYEQY
TRBV6-6 | NA | ASSYSNPGGTDTQY
TRBV5-1 | NA | ASSLSASFQKTNEKLF
TRBV19 | NA | ASSTFTGTNEKLF
TRBV9 | NA | ASSVSGGAGQPQH
TRBV7-3 | NA | ASSPSLAGISNEQF
TRBV6-5 | NA | ASRPQGVETQY
TRBV5-1 | NA | ASSQDRADIWETQY
TRBV27 | once | PYRVNDEQY
TRBV5-1 | NA | ASSSGGAPTNEQY
TRBV6-5 | NA | ASSRGHPTNEKLF
TRBV5-1 | NA | ASSVGTGPGETQY
TRBV29-1 | NA | SVRQGIANEKLF
TRBV2 | NA | ASKGQGRDEQF
TRBV16 | few | ASSQSNEGGGYT
TRBV27 | NA | ASTEGASSYNSPLH
TRBV30 | NA | AWTRGYEQY
TRBV19 | once | ASSTSGSYEQY
TRBV25-1 | NA | ASSDLKQGFDSPLH
TRBV6-5 | NA | ASSYEAGSIYGYT